This T cell receptor (beta chain) came from a study of T cells after yellow fever vaccination (dated 2019 in TCRdb). For the wider study: The SMART-Seq v4 Ultra Low Input RNA kit was used to prepare libraries from fractions with low cell numbers. To follow T-cell clones before and after primary and booster YFV17D yellow fever vaccination, bulk TCR alpha and beta repertoires were sequenced over time. Two healthy male donors, one aged 18 to 29 and one aged 30 to 40 years, made up the cohort. Blood samples were taken at several timepoints before and after primary and secondary immunization, and bulk PBMC replicates and cell subsets were isolated. What the study reported, not specific to this receptor: Because abundant contaminating clonotypes from the bulk population could be contained in FACS-sorted repertoires, computational filtering was required. A small fraction of clonotypes showed up in both the CD4 and CD8 compartments, probably as a result of convergent recombination. After the booster, most of the clones that had expanded following primary vaccination were detected again (roughly 96% of CD4 and more than 85% of CD8), which suggests that memory was broadly maintained. The secondary T-cell response was found to be weaker but faster than the primary response, with a peak reached on day 5 rather than on day 15. Because the study included only a couple of donors, the extent to which the findings can be generalized is limited.

Per the publication, the treatment or condition label means: live attenuated yellow fever vaccine strain. PBMCs were isolated from peripheral blood using a standard Ficoll-Paque protocol. Dynabeads CD4 and CD8 positive selection kits were used to isolate CD4 and CD8 T-cell fractions. RNA was extracted with TriZol from bulk PBMCs, CD4 and CD8 fractions, and dextramer-positive and dextramer-negative fractions. Synthesis of TCR cDNA relied on 5'RACE template switching, a step that introduced a universal primer site along with unique molecular identifiers. Priming of cDNA synthesis was performed from both the TCR alpha and TCR beta constant segments. Libraries were amplified in two PCR steps, with sample barcodes and sequencing adapters added in the second step. Sequencing of the libraries was done on either Illumina HiSeq 2500 (2x100 bp) or NovaSeq (2x150 bp). In the original analysis: Reads were demultiplexed and collapsed into UMI consensus sequences with MIGEC, and V(D)J alignment was performed with MiXCR. Clonotypes responding to the vaccine were identified with edgeR on replicate PBMC samples, with the criteria of FDR below 0.01 and a log2 fold change above 5 up to day 15. Bulk clonotypes were assigned CD4 or CD8 identity according to which sequenced CD4 or CD8 repertoire held them at higher abundance. The public reads were reprocessed in TCRdb via fastp at Q25 and MiXCR, keeping in-frame beta chains. Rows matching on CDR3 protein sequence are summarized as one entry with the most common DNA and genes. The V and J calls and clone size come from TCRdb's table, not from the authors' own analysis. The sample records tens of thousands of distinct CDR3 sequences, roughly 7.4% of which are singletons. The ten largest clonotypes hold 41% of the sample.

CDR1 and CDR2, per the germline V gene, are WSHSY and SAAADI. Including the terminal cysteine and phenylalanine, the CDR3 comprises 13 residues. Only the CDR3 region is kept as DNA, spanning 39 bases read in frame from base 1. V drops 8 bases and J drops 2 bases, leaving 7 bases in between. This clonotype has just a few counts. Its antigen specificity is not known. Base qualities are not at hand, and no much larger clone is one base apart. Sequenced here: CD8+ T cells sorted from PBMCs, sampled on the day of the yellow fever booster vaccination. The TCR originated in a man aged 25 to 40 who received the YFV17D yellow fever vaccine. The rearranged segments are TRBV10-2 and TRBJ2-6; the D gene assignment is ambiguous. The CDR3 protein sequence reads: CASLAPGANVLTF. The nucleotide sequence is TGCGCCAGCCTGGCACCTGGGGCCAACGTCCTGACTTTC.